Listed here are 6 T cell receptor beta chains from one sample, sequenced in a study of CXCR3-negative and CXCR3-positive naive CD8 T cells. Through 5' RACE with UMI labels, the TRB cDNA libraries were prepared. TCRdb reanalyzed the 5' RACE reads, giving one entry per CDR3 protein sequence and no DNA. The listing records fewer than 60,000 distinct CDR3 sequences. The sequencing input was memory CD8+ T cells from blood. The receptor set was obtained from a human donor in good health. Some clones in this sample may be carry-over from other donors' samples.

V is TRBV7-9 and J is TRBJ1-1; as DNA is missing, the TRBD1 call by TCRdb cannot be tested. Germline V gene lookup returns CDR1 SEHNR and CDR2 FQNEAQ (reference sequence). This CDR3 is built from 16 residues. The CDR3 sequence is CASRNPRNRADTEAFF.

This chain links TRBV9 with TRBJ2-4; TCRdb outputs TRBD2, but without DNA this stays unchecked. The CDR3 covers 15 residues. Germline CDR1 is SGDLS and CDR2 is YYNGEE. The CDR3 sequence is CASSGGASGGDIQYF.

Measured by frequency, this clonotype is medium-sized. This chain links TRBV29-1 with TRBJ1-1; TCRdb's assignment of TRBD1 cannot be checked, as there is no DNA. CDR3 length equals 14 residues. Per germline, CDR1 SQVTM and CDR2 ANQGSEA. CDR3 region: CSVESGTGSAEAFF.

The CDR3 reads CSASTNTGELFF. The chain combines TRBV29-1 with TRBJ2-2. The CDR3 sequence is 12 residues long. Germline V gene data show CDR1 as SQVTM and CDR2 as ANQGSEA.

The CDR3 loop is CSAPPSTSTDTQYF. The chain joins TRBV29-1 to TRBJ2-3; the TRBD1 assignment by TCRdb is unverifiable without DNA. Germline-derived CDR1 and CDR2 are SQVTM and ANQGSEA. This CDR3 contains 14 residues.

This chain uses TRBV20-1 with TRBJ1-2; TCRdb outputs TRBD1, but without DNA this stays unchecked. The CDR3 extends over 16 amino acids. CDR1 is DFQATT, CDR2 SNEGSKA, per germline (reference sequence). CDR3 amino acids: CSARDLGGQINYGYTF.